There are many counts of the clone carrying this T cell receptor (beta chain). Its target is not known. The sample is drawn from a study of T cell repertoires in cytomegalovirus infection. Study background: Recently described HLA-C-restricted plus well-studied HLA-B-restricted CMV epitopes were used. In public TCR beta signatures, there were indications of both CMV infection and matching HLA type.

V was shortened by 1 base and J by 9 bases, with 13 bases between the two germline ends. Looked up from germline, CDR1 is SGHVS and CDR2 is FNYEAQ. The CDR3 contains 14 residues. From the reads, TCRdb called clonotypes with MiXCR, one entry per CDR3 protein. The sample records fewer than 850,000 distinct CDR3 sequences, almost 30% being singletons. The input for sequencing was cultured CD8+ T cells from PBMCs, taken from culture after CMV antigen stimulation. This receptor was obtained from a human donor in good health (CMV status not recorded). Some clones in this sample may be carry-over from other donors' samples. This chain joins TRBV7-6 and TRBJ2-1, with TRBD1 as a possible D gene (6 bases). This CDR3 reads CASSLEVRGGEQFF. CDR3 nucleotides: TGTGCCAGCAGCTTAGAAGTCAGGGGTGGTGAGCAGTTCTTC.